Described below is a single T cell receptor (beta chain) sequence and its context. The target antigen is unknown. The record originates from a study of beta chain features in type 1 diabetes. Study details: Patients were similar to healthy donors in age and gender (as well as in cell yields). General study points: These data did not resolve whether HLA type affects TCRB rearrangement. The naive, central memory and Treg TCRB repertoires showed an apparent similarity that was greater among patients than among healthy donors. At VDJ recombination sites, type 1 diabetes patients had fewer insertions and more deleted nucleotides.

The isolated RNA, all of it, was reverse transcribed, so expressed TCRB transcripts were what got sequenced. Profiling relied on immunoSEQ multiplex PCR, and the TCRdb table lists in-frame clones only, not all of them. Here the sample spans roughly 240,000 clones, approximately 70% being singletons. The J segment lost 11 bases and the V segment lost 4 bases, leaving 11 bases of the junction unmatched. Germline loops: CDR1 ENHRY, CDR2 SYGVKD. The CDR3 contains 14 residues. Specimen: naive CD4+ T cells from blood. This clonotype was sampled from a man aged 25 to 40 in good health. The rearrangement uses TRBV10-3 and TRBJ2-5; 9 nucleotides match TRBD1. The CDR3 DNA reads as TGTGCCATCAGTGGGGGACAGGGAATGCAGTCACAGTACTTC. Amino acids: CAISGGQGMQSQYF.